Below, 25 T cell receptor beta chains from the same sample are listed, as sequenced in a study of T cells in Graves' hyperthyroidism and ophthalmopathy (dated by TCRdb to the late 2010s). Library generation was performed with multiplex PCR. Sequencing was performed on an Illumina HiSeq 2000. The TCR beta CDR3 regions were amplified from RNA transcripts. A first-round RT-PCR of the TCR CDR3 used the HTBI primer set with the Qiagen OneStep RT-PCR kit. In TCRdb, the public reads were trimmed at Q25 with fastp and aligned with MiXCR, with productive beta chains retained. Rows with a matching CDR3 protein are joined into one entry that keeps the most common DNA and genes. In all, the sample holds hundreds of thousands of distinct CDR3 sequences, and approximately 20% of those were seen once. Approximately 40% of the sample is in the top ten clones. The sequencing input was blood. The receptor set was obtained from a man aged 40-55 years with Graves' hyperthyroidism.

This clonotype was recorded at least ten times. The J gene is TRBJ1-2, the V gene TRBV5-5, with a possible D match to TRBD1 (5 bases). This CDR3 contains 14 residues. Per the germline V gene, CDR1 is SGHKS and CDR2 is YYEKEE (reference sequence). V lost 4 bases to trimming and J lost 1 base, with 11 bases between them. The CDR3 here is CASSPDSVNYGYTF. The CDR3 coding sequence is TGTGCCAGCAGCCCCGACAGCGTTAACTATGGCTACACCTTC.

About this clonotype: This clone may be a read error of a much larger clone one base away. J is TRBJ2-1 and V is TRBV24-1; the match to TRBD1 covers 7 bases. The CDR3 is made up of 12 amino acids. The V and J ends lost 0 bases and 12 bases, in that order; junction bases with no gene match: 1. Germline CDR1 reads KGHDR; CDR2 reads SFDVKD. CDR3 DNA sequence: TGTGCCACCAGTGATTTGTGGGACAGGCAGTTCTTC. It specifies CATSDLWDRQFF.

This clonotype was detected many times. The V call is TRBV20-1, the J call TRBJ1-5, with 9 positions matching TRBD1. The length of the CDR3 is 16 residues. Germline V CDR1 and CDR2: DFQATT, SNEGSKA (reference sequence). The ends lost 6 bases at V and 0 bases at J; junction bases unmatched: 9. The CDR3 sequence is CSATGTGQNSNQPQHF. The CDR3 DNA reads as TGCAGTGCAACCGGGACAGGGCAAAATAGCAATCAGCCCCAGCATTTT.

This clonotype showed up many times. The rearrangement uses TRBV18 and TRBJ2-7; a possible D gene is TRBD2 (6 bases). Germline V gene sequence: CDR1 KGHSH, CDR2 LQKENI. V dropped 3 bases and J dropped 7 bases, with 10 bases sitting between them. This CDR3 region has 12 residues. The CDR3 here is CASSPGGEEQYF. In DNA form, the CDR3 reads TGTGCCAGCTCACCCGGGGGAGAGGAGCAGTACTTC.

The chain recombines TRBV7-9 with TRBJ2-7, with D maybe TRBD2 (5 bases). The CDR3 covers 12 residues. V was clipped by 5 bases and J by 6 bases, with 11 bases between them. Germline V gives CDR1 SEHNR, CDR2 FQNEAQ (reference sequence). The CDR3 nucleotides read TGTGCCAGCAGCCTCGGGATCCGCGAGCAGTACTTC. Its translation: CASSLGIREQYF.

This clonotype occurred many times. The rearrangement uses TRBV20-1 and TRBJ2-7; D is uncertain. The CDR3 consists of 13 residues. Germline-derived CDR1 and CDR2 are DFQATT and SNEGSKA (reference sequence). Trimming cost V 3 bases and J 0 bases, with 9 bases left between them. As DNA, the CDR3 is TGCAGTGCTAGTCCAAGAAACTCCTACGAGCAGTACTTC. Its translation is CSASPRNSYEQYF.

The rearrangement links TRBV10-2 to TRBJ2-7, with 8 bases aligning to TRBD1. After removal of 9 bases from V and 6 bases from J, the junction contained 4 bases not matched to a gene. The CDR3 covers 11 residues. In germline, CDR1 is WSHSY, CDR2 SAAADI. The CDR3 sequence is CASTTGGEQYF. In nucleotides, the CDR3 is TGCGCCAGTACCACAGGGGGCGAGCAGTACTTC.

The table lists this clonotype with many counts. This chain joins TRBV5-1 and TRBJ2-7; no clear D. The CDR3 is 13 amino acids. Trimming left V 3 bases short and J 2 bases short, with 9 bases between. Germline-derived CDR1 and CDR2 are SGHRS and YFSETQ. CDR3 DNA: TGCGCCAGCAGCTCGGACGGAGCCTACGAGCAGTACTTC. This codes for CASSSDGAYEQYF.

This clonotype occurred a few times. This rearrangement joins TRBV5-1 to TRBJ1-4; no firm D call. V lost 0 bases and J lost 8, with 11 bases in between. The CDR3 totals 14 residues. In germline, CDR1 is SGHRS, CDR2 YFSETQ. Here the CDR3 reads CASSLGAGKEKLFF. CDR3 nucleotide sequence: TGCGCCAGCAGCTTGGGGGCGGGAAAGGAAAAACTGTTTTTT.

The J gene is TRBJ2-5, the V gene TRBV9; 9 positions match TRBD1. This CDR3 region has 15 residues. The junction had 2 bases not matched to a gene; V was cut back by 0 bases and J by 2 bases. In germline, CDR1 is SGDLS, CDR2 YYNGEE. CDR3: CASSVGQGVQETQYF. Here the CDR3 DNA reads TGTGCCAGCAGCGTAGGACAGGGGGTTCAAGAGACCCAGTACTTC.

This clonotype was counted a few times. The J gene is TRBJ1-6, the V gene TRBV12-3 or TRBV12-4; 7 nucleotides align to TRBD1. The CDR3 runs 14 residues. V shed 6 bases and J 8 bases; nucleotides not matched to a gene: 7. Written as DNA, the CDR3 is TGTGCCAGCAGAGACAGGGACAGCGATTCACCCCTCCACTTT. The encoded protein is CASRDRDSDSPLHF.

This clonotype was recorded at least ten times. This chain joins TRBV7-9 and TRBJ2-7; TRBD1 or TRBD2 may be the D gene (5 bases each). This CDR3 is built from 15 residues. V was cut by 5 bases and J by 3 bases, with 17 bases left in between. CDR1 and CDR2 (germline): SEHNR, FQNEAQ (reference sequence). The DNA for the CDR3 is TGTGCCAGCAGCGTATCGGGGACGGAATACTACGAGCAGTACTTC. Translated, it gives CASSVSGTEYYEQYF.

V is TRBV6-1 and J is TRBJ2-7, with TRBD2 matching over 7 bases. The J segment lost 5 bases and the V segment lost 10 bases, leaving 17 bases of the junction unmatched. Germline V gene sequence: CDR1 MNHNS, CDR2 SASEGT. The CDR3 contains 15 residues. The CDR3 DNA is TGTGCCATCGCCCCCTTAGGTGGGGGGGGACACGAGCAGTACTTC. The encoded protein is CAIAPLGGGGHEQYF.

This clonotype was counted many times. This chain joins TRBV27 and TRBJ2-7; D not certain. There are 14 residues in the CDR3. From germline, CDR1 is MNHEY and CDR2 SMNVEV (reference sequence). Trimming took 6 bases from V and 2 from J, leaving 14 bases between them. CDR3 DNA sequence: TGTGCCAGCAGAACGGGTCTAGTTGCCTACGAGCAGTACTTC. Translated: CASRTGLVAYEQYF.

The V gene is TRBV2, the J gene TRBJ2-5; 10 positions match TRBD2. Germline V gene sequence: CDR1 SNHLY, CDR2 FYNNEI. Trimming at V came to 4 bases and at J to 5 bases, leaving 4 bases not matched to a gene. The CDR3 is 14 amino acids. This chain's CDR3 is CASSGERGGETQYF. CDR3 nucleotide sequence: TGTGCCAGCAGTGGAGAGCGGGGGGGGGAGACCCAGTACTTC.

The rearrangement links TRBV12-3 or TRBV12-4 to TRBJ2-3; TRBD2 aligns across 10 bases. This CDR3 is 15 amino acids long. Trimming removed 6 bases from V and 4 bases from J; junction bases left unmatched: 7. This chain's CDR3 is CASRYSGGASDTQYF. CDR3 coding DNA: TGTGCCAGCAGATACAGCGGGGGGGCTTCAGATACGCAGTATTTT.

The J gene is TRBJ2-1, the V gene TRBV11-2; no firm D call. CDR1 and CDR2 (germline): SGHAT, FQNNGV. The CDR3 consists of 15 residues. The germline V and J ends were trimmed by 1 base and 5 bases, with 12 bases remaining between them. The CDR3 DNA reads TGTGCCAGCAGCTTAGCAAGACAAGACCACAATGAGCAGTTCTTC. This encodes CASSLARQDHNEQFF.

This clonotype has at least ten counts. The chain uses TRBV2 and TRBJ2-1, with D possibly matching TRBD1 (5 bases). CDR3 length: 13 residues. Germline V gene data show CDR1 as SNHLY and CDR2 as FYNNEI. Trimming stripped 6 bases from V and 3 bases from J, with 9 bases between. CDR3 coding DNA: TGTGCCAGCAGGGACGACAGCTACAATGAGCAGTTCTTC. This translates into CASRDDSYNEQFF.

The CDR3 region has the DNA TGCAGTGCAGAGCGGGAGGGCGAGCAGTACTTC. The encoded protein is CSAEREGEQYF. The chain carries TRBV20-1 and TRBJ2-7; 10 bases agree with TRBD2. V trimming: 6 bases; J trimming: 6 bases; junction bases outside the gene matches: 2. The CDR3 spans 11 residues. Germline CDR1 reads DFQATT; CDR2 reads SNEGSKA (reference sequence).

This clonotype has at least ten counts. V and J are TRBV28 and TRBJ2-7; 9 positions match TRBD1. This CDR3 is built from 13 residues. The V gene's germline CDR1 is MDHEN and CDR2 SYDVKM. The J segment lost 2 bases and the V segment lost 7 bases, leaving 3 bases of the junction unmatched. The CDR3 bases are TGTGCCAGCAACGGACAGGGGACCTACGAGCAGTACTTC. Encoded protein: CASNGQGTYEQYF.

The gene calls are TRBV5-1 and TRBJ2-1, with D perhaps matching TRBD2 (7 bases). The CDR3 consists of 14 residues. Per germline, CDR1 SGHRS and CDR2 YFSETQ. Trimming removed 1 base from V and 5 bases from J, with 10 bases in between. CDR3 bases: TGCGCCAGCAGCTTGAGGGGGGGGGACAATGAGCAGTTCTTC. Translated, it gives CASSLRGGDNEQFF.

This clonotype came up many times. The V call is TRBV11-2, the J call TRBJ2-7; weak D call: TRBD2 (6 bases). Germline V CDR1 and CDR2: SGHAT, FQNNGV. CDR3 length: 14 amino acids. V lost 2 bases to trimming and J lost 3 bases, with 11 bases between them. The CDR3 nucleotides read TGTGCCAGCAGCTTAAACCCGGGGGTCTACGAGCAGTACTTC. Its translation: CASSLNPGVYEQYF. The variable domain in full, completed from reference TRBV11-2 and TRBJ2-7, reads EAGVAQSPRYKIIEKRQSVAFWCNPISGHATLYWYQQILGQGPKLLIQFQNNGVVDDSQLPKDRFSAERLKGVDSTLKIQPAKLEDSAVYLCASSLNPGVYEQYFGPGTRLTVT.

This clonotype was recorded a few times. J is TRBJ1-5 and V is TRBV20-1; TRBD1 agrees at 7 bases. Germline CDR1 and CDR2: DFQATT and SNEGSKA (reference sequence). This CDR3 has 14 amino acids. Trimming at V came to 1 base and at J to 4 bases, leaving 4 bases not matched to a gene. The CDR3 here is CSARVQGRNQPQHF. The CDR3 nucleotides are TGCAGTGCTAGAGTACAGGGGAGGAATCAGCCCCAGCATTTT.

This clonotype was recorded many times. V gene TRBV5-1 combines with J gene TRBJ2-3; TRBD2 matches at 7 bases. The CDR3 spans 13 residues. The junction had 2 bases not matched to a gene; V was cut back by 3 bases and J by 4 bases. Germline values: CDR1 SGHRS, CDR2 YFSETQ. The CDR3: CASSWDYADTQYF. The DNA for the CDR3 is TGCGCCAGCAGCTGGGACTACGCAGATACGCAGTATTTT. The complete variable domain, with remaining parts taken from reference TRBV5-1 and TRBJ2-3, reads KAGVTQTPRYLIKTRGQQVTLSCSPISGHRSVSWYQQTPGQGLQFLFEYFSETQRNKGNFPGRFSGRQFSNSRSEMNVSTLELGDSALYLCASSWDYADTQYFGPGTRLTVL.

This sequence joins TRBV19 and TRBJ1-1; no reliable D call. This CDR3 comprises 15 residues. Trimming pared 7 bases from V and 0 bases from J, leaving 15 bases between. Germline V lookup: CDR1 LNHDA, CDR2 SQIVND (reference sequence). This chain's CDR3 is CASTLGHGMNTEAFF. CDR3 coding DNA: TGTGCCAGTACCCTCGGCCACGGGATGAACACTGAAGCTTTCTTT.